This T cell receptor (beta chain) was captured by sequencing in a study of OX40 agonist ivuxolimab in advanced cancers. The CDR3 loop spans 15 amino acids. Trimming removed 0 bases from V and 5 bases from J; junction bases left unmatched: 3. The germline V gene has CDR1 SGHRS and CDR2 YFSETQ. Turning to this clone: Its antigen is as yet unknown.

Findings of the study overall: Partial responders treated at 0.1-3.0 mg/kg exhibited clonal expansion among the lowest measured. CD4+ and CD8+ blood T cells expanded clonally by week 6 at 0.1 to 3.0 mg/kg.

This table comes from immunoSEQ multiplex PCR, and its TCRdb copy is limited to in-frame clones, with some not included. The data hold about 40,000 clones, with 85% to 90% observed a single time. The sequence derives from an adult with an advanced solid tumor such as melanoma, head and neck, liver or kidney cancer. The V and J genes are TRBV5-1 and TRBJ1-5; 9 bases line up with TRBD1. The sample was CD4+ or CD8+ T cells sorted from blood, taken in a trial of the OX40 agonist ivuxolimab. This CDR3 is CASSLAGTGHQPQHF. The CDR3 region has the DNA TGCGCCAGCAGCTTGGCTGGGACAGGGCATCAGCCCCAGCATTTT.